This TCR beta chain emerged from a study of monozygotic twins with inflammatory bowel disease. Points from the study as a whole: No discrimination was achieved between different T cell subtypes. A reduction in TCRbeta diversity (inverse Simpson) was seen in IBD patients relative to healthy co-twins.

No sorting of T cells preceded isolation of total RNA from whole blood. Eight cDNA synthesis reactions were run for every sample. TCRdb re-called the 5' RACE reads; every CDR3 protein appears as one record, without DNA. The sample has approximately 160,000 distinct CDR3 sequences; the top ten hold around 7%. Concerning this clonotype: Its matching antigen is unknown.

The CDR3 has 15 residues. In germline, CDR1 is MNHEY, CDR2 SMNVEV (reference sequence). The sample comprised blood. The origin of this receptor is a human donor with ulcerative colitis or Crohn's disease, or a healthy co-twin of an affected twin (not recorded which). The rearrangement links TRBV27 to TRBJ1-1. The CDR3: CASKNKGLLNTEAFF.